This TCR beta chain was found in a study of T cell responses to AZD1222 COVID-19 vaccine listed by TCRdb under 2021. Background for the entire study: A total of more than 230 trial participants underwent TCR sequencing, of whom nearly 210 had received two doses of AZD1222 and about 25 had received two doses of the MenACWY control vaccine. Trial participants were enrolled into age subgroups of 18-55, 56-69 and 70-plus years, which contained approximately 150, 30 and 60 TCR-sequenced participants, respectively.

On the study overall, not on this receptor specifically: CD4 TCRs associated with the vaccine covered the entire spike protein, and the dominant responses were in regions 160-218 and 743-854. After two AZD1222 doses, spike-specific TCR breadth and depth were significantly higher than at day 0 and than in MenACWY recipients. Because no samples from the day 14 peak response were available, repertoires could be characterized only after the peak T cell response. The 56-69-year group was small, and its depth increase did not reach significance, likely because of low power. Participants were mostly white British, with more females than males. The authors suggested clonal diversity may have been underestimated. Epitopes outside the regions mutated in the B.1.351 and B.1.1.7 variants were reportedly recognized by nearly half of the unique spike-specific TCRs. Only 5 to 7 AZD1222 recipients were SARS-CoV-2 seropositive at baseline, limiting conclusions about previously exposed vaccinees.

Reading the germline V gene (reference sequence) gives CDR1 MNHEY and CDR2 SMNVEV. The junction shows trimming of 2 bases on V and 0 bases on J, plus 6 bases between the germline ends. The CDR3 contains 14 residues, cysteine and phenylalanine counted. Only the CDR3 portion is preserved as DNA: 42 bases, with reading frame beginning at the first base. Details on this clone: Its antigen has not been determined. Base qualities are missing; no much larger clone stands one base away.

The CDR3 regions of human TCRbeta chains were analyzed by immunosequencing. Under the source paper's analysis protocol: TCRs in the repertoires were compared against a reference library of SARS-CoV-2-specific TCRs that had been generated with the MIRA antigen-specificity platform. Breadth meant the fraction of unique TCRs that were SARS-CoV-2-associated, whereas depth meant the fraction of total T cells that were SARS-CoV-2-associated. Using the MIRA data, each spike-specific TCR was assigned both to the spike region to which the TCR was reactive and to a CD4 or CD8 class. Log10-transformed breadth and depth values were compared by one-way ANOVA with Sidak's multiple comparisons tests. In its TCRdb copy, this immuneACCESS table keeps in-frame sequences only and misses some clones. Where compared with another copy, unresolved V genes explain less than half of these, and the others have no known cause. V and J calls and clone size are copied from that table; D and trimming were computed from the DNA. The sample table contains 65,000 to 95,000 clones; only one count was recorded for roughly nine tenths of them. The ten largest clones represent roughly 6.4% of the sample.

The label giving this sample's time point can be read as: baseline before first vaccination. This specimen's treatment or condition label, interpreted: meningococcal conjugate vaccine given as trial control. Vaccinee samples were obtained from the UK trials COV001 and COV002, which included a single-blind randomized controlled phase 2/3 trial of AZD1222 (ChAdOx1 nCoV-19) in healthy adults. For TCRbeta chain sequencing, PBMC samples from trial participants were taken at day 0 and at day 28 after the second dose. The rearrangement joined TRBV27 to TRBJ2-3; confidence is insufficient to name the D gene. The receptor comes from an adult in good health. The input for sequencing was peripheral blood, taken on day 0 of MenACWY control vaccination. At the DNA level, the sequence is TGTGCCAGCAGTTTAGGCCGTAGCACAGATACGCAGTATTTT. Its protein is CASSLGRSTDTQYF.